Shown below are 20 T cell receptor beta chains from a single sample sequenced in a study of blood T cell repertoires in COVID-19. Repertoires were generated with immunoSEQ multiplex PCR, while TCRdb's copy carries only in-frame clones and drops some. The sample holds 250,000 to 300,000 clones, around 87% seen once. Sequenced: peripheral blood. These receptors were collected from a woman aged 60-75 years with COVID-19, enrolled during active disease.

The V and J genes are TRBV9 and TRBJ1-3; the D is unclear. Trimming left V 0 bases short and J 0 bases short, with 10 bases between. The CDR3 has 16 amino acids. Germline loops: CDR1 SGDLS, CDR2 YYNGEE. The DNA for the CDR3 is TGTGCCAGCAGCGTAGGCGTAGTCGGCTCTGGAAACACCATATATTTT. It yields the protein CASSVGVVGSGNTIYF.

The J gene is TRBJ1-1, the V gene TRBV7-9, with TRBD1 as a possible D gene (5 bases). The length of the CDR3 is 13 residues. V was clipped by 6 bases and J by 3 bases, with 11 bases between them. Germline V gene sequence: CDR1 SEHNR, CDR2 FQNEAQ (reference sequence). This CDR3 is CASSSPGHTEAFF. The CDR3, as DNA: TGTGCCAGCAGTTCCCCAGGGCACACTGAAGCTTTCTTT.

CDR3 DNA: TGTGCCAGCAGTTCCCTCGGGACAGCCGAGCAGTACTTC. Its protein product is CASSSLGTAEQYF. The chain links TRBV6-2 or TRBV6-3 to TRBJ2-7, with TRBD1 matching 7 bases. Germline V lookup: CDR1 MNHEY, CDR2 SVGEGT. The CDR3 runs 13 residues. Losses at the gene ends were 4 bases for V and 6 bases for J; bases not matched to a gene: 6.

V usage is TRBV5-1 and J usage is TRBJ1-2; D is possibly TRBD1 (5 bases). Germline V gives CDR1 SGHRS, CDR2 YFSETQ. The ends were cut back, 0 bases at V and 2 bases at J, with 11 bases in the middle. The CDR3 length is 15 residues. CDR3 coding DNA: TGCGCCAGCAGCTTGGTTAGGGGTACCAACTATGGCTACACCTTC. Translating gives CASSLVRGTNYGYTF.

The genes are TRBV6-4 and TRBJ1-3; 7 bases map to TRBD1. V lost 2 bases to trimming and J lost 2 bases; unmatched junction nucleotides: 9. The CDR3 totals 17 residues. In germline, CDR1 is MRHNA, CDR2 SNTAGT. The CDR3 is CASSDRHETGTGNTIYF. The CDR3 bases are TGTGCCAGCAGTGACCGTCACGAGACAGGGACTGGAAACACCATATATTTT.

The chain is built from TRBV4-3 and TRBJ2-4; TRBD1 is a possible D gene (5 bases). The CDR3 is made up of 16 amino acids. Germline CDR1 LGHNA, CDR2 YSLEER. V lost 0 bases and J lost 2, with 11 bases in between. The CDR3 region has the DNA TGCGCCAGCAGCCAAGAATTAGGGGTAACCAAAAACATTCAGTACTTC. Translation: CASSQELGVTKNIQYF.

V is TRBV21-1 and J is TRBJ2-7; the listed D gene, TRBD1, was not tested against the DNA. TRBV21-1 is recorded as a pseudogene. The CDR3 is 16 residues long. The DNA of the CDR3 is TGTGCCAGCAGCACAGGGGTGGACGGAAGGTGGTACGAGCAGTACTTC. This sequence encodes CASSTGVDGRWYEQYF.

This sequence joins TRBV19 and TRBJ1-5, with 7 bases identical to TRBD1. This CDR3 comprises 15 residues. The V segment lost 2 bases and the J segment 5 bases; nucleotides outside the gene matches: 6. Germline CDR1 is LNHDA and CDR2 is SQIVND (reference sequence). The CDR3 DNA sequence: TGTGCCAGTAGTATACAGGGGGGCGGGGATCAGCCCCAGCATTTT. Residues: CASSIQGGGDQPQHF.

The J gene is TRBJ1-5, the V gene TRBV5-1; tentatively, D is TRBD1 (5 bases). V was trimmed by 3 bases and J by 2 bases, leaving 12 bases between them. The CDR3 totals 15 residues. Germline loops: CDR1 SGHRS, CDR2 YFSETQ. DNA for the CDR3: TGCGCCAGCAGCTGGGGGGGGATGGGCAATCAGCCCCAGCATTTT. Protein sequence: CASSWGGMGNQPQHF.

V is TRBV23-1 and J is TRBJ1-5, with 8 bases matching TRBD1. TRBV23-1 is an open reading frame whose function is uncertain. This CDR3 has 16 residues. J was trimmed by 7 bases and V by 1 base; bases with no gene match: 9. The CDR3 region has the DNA TGCGCCAGCAGTCAATACCCGACAGGGGAGAGGCAGCCCCAGCATTTT. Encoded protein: CASSQYPTGERQPQHF.

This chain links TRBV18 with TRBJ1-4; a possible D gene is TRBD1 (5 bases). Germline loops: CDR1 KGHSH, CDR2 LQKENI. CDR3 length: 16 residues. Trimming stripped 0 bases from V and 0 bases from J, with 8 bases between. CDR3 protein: CASSPPTDATNEKLFF. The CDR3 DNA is TGTGCCAGCTCACCACCGACAGATGCAACTAATGAAAAACTGTTTTTT.

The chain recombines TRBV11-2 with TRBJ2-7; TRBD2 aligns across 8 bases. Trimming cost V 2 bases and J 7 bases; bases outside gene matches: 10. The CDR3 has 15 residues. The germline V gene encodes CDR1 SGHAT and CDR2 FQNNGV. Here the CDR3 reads CASSLYPAGVLEQYF. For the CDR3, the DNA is TGTGCCAGCAGCTTATATCCAGCGGGAGTGCTGGAGCAGTACTTC.

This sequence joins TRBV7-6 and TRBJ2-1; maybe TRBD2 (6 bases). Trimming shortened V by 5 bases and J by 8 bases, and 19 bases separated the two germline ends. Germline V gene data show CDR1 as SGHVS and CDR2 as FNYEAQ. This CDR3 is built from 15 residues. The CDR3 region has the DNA TGTGCCAGCAGCCATCGGGACTTAACATTGGATGAGCAGTTCTTC. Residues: CASSHRDLTLDEQFF.

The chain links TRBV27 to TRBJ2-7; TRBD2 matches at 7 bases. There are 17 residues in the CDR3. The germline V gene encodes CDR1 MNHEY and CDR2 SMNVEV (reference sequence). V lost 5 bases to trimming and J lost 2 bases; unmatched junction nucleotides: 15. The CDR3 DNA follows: TGTGCCAGCAGTGAGCGTCGGGGCGGGGGAATCCCCTACGAGCAGTACTTC. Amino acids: CASSERRGGGIPYEQYF.

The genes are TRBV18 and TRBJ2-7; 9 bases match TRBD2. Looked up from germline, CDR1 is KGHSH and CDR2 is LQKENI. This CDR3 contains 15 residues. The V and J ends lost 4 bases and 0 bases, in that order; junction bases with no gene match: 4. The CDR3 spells CASSQASGVSYEQYF. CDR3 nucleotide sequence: TGTGCCAGCTCACAGGCTAGCGGGGTCTCCTACGAGCAGTACTTC.

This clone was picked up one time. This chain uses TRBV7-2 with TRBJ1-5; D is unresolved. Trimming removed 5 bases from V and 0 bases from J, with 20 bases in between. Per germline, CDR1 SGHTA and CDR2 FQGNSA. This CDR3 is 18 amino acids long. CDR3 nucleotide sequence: TGTGCCAGCAGCCCCCGGCGCGACTCTCTGCATAGCAATCAGCCCCAGCATTTT. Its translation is CASSPRRDSLHSNQPQHF.

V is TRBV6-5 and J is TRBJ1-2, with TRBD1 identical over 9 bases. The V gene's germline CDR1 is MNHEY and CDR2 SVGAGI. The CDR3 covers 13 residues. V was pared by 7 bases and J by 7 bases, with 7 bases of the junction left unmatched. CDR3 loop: CASNPGQGFGYTF. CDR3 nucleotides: TGTGCCAGCAACCCGGGACAGGGTTTTGGCTACACCTTC.

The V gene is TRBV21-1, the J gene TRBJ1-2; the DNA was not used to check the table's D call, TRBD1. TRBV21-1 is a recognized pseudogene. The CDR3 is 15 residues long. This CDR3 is CASIFFRDRGNGYTF. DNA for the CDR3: TGTGCCAGCATCTTCTTCCGGGACAGGGGTAATGGCTACACCTTC.

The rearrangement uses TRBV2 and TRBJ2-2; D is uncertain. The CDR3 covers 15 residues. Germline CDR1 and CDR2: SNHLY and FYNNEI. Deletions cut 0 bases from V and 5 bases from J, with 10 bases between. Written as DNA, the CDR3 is TGTGCCAGCAGTGAAGCGAGGCAAACTACCGGGGAGCTGTTTTTT. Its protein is CASSEARQTTGELFF. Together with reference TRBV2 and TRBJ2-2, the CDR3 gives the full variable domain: EPEVTQTPSHQVTQMGQEVILRCVPISNHLYFYWYRQILGQKVEFLVSFYNNEISEKSEIFDDQFSVERPDGSNFTLKIRSTKLEDSAMYFCASSEARQTTGELFFGEGSRLTVL.

CDR3 DNA: TGTGCCAGCAGCGGGGGACTAGCGGGGGGCCGCACAGATACGCAGTATTTT. Its translation is CASSGGLAGGRTDTQYF. The chain combines TRBV9 with TRBJ2-3; 15 bases match TRBD2. CDR3 length: 17 residues. Germline V gene data show CDR1 as SGDLS and CDR2 as YYNGEE. With V trimmed by 3 bases and J by 1 base, 3 bases remained unmatched.